What follows describes a single TCR beta chain. The antigen is unknown. For the second PCR, which ran for 7 to 11 cycles, a sample-barcoded 5' primer and a J-beta primer mix were used. A 12-random-nucleotide template-switch adaptor tagged each cDNA molecule. Every sample gave at least 3 million paired-end reads containing CDR3. TCRdb reanalysed the 5' RACE reads using MiXCR and keeps one entry per CDR3 protein. This table holds roughly 1.7 million distinct CDR3 sequences, roughly 32% found once. The data derive from a study of blood T cells in healthy people across ages. Whole-study findings and limits: It was not possible, with unsorted PBMCs, to conclusively compare naive and antigen-experienced cells. More naive CD4+ cells and higher diversity marked long-lived donors relative to aged donors.

Sequencing input: blood. This TCR derives from a woman aged 30 to 39 in good health.

The CDR3 sequence: CASSGGRWSYF. DNA for the CDR3: TGTGCCAGCAGCGGCGGACGGTGGTCGTACTTC. The chain has TRBV7-8 and TRBJ2-4; D ambiguous. This CDR3 is built from 11 residues. Germline values: CDR1 SGHVS, CDR2 FQNEAQ. The V end lost 5 bases, the J end lost 15 bases, and 14 bases lay between the germline ends.